Below, one TCR beta chain is given with its context. This CDR3 is 13 amino acids long. The J segment lost 5 bases and the V segment lost 8 bases, leaving 8 bases of the junction unmatched. The germline gives CDR1 MNHEY, CDR2 SMNVEV (reference sequence). TCRdb's table, derived via immunoSEQ multiplex PCR, lists solely in-frame clones and lacks some. The sample consists of some 96,000 clones, approximately 88% of them appearing once. The sample originates from a study of identifying expanded T cells in peripheral blood. Sequencing input: blood. V usage is TRBV27 and J usage is TRBJ1-2, with 7 bases lining up with TRBD1. This receptor was identified in a person between 18 and 69 years old in good health. CDR3 sequence reads: CASGTQGVYGYTF. CDR3 in DNA: TGTGCCAGCGGGACCCAGGGGGTATATGGCTACACCTTC.